Listed below are T cell receptor beta chains from one sample, sequenced in a study of T cell repertoires in cytomegalovirus infection. TCRdb processed the reads anew with MiXCR; each CDR3 protein has one entry. There are 740,000 or so distinct CDR3 sequences in the sample; approximately 34% occur only once, and 2.5% to 3.5% lies in the top ten. Sequencing used PBMCs. The receptors shown here come from a human donor in good health (CMV status not recorded). Some clones in this sample may be carry-over from other donors' samples. Both conserved end residues are part of each CDR3. D genes are given only for firm matches. Size is omitted from some rows. Given values are once, few, many or a class for expanded clones.

cdr3_length	d_call	clone_size	j_call	v_call	cdr3_nt	cdr3_aa
15	TRBD1	once	TRBJ2-7	TRBV6-5	TGTGCCAGCAGTAACTACGGGACAGGGCTAAACGAGCAGTACTTC	CASSNYGTGLNEQYF
14	TRBD1	.	TRBJ2-2	TRBV20-1	TGCAGTGCCAGGACAGGGGGTGACACCGGGGAGCTGTTTTTT	CSARTGGDTGELFF
14	.	few	TRBJ2-7	TRBV11-3	TGTGCCAGCAGTCCAGGGGCGACAACCTACGAGCAGTACTTC	CASSPGATTYEQYF
15	.	.	TRBJ1-1	TRBV7-9	TGTGCCAGCAGCCCGAGAGGGGCGCGGGGAACTGAAGCTTTCTTT	CASSPRGARGTEAFF
15	TRBD1	few	TRBJ1-2	TRBV4-1	TGCGCCAGCAGCCTTAAGACAGGGGAAATATATGGCTACACCTTC	CASSLKTGEIYGYTF
14	.	.	TRBJ1-5	TRBV28	TGTGCCAGCAGGGTGAAGGGACCCAATCAGCCCCAGCATTTT	CASRVKGPNQPQHF
13	.	.	TRBJ1-5	TRBV2	TGTGCCACTACGGAGTATAGCAATCAGCCCCAGCATTTT	CATTEYSNQPQHF
15	TRBD1	.	TRBJ1-1	TRBV28	TGTGCCAGCAGTGGGGGACAGGGGAAAGGAACTGAAGCTTTCTTT	CASSGGQGKGTEAFF
15	.	many	TRBJ2-7	TRBV7-2	TGTGCCAGCAGCCAGAGTGGACAGACTACCTACGAGCAGTACTTC	CASSQSGQTTYEQYF
16	TRBD1	many	TRBJ1-2	TRBV12-3/TRBV12-4	TGTGCCAGCAGTCCCGACAGGGGATTTGGGGACTATGGCTACACCTTC	CASSPDRGFGDYGYTF
15	.	.	TRBJ2-5	TRBV20-1	TGCAGTGCTAGCCGATCAACTAGTGCGCCAGAGACCCAGTACTTC	CSASRSTSAPETQYF
14	.	.	TRBJ1-5	TRBV15	TGTGCCACCAGCAGAAAGGGCCAGTATCAGCCCCAGCATTTT	CATSRKGQYQPQHF
15	.	.	TRBJ1-2	TRBV20-1	TGCAGTGCTGCCGGTGGGGGTACCAATAACTATGGCTACACCTTC	CSAAGGGTNNYGYTF
15	.	.	TRBJ2-1	TRBV27	TGTGCCAGCAGTGTCGTGGCAGTTTCCTACAATGAGCAGTTCTTC	CASSVVAVSYNEQFF
15	TRBD2	few	TRBJ2-3	TRBV7-8	TGTGCCAGCAGCCCTAGCGGGAGGGCCGGCCCTGCGCAGTATTTT	CASSPSGRAGPAQYF
13	.	.	TRBJ2-2	TRBV19	TGTGCCAGTAGTATGCAGGCCACCGGGGAGCTGTTTTTT	CASSMQATGELFF
13	TRBD1	.	TRBJ1-4	TRBV28	TGTGCCAGCAGAGAGGGGGCTGTTGAAAAACTGTTTTTT	CASREGAVEKLFF
16	.	.	TRBJ1-4	TRBV5-6	TGTGCCAGCAGCTTGGACCGAACAGGGAAGGAGGCAAAACTGTTTTTT	CASSLDRTGKEAKLFF
14	.	.	TRBJ1-6	TRBV5-1	TGCGCCAGCAGCTTGAGGACAGAGAATTCACCCCTCCACTTT	CASSLRTENSPLHF
14	.	.	TRBJ2-7	TRBV18	TGTGCCAGCCATACCGGGACTGACTCCTACGAGCAGTACTTC	CASHTGTDSYEQYF
15	.	many	TRBJ1-5	TRBV7-8	TGTGCCAGCAGCTTGAGCCCGTATAGCAATCAGCCCCAGCATTTT	CASSLSPYSNQPQHF
12	.	.	TRBJ1-4	TRBV7-9	TGTGCCAGCCGCTTCACCGGCGAAAAACTGTTTTTT	CASRFTGEKLFF
15	TRBD1	.	TRBJ1-4	TRBV7-8	TGTGCCAGCAGCCAGCACAGGGGCGGAGATGAAAAACTGTTTTTT	CASSQHRGGDEKLFF
15	.	.	TRBJ1-3	TRBV28	TGTGCCAGCAGTTTCGGTGGGCTCTCTGGAAACACCATATATTTT	CASSFGGLSGNTIYF
13	.	few	TRBJ2-5	TRBV4-1	TGCGCCAGCAGCCATCTAGCGCAGGAGACCCAGTACTTC	CASSHLAQETQYF
19	TRBD2	.	TRBJ2-1	TRBV24-1	TGTGCCACCAGTGATTTGAATCTAGCGGGAGGGATGACCAACAATGAGCAGTTCTTC	CATSDLNLAGGMTNNEQFF
13	.	.	TRBJ2-7	TRBV18	TGTGCCAGCTCATCATTGTACGGAGGCGAGCAGTACTTC	CASSSLYGGEQYF
20	TRBD2	.	TRBJ2-3	TRBV9	TGTGCCAGCAGCCTGATAAACAGGGGGCCGGGACTAGCGGCCCCGGATACGCAGTATTTT	CASSLINRGPGLAAPDTQYF
15	.	few	TRBJ2-7	TRBV7-9	TGTGCCAGCATCGATAGCCGGGTAAGCTCCTACGAGCAGTACTTC	CASIDSRVSSYEQYF
18	TRBD2	.	TRBJ2-1	TRBV12-5	TGTGCTAGTGGTTTGGGGGGATCGACTAGCCTCTCCTACAATGAGCAGTTCTTC	CASGLGGSTSLSYNEQFF
14	.	few	TRBJ1-5	TRBV6-6	TGTGCCAGCAGCTCCGTGGGTGGGAGTCAGCCCCAGCATTTT	CASSSVGGSQPQHF
17	.	many	TRBJ1-3	TRBV7-2	TGTGCCAGCAGCTTAGTGGCAGGGCGAAGCTCTGGAAACACCATATATTTT	CASSLVAGRSSGNTIYF
16	TRBD1	.	TRBJ2-7	TRBV7-6	TGTGCCAGCAGCTTTGGCTCCGGGACAGTGAACTACGAGCAGTACTTC	CASSFGSGTVNYEQYF
14	.	.	TRBJ1-2	TRBV12-3/TRBV12-4	TGTGCCAGCAGTCCACAGGGTTTCTTCTATGGCTACACCTTC	CASSPQGFFYGYTF
13	.	.	TRBJ1-2	TRBV5-1	TGCGCCAGCAGCATGGACAGAAACTATGGCTACACCTTC	CASSMDRNYGYTF
11	.	few	TRBJ2-7	TRBV12-3/TRBV12-4	TGTGCCAGCAGTCAAAGGGGCGAGCAGTACTTC	CASSQRGEQYF
17	TRBD1	few	TRBJ1-5	TRBV5-5	TGTGCCAGCAGCTTCACGGACAGGGGAGGTCGCAATCAGCCCCAGCATTTT	CASSFTDRGGRNQPQHF
12	TRBD1	.	TRBJ1-1	TRBV29-1	TGCAGCGTTGACGGACAGGGTGGGTTGGCTTTCTTT	CSVDGQGGLAFF
15	TRBD1	.	TRBJ1-1	TRBV19	TGTGCCAGTAGTCGGGGACAGGTTTGGAACACTGAAGCTTTCTTT	CASSRGQVWNTEAFF
15	.	.	TRBJ2-5	TRBV7-2	TGTGCCAGCAGCTTAGTGTCGTGGAGTCGGGAGACCCAGTACTTC	CASSLVSWSRETQYF
12	.	.	TRBJ1-1	TRBV7-4	TGTGCCCAGGAGCGGATGAACACTGAAGCTTTCTTT	CAQERMNTEAFF
13	.	.	TRBJ1-1	TRBV10-3	TGTGCCATCGGACCGACCCTAGGCGCTGAAGCTTTCTTT	CAIGPTLGAEAFF
17	TRBD1	.	TRBJ2-3	TRBV4-1	TGCGCCAGCAGCCAAGAACCGGGACAGGGCTTAACAGATACGCAGTATTTT	CASSQEPGQGLTDTQYF
17	.	few	TRBJ1-1	TRBV12-3/TRBV12-4	TGTGCCAGCAGAACAACCGGGGCAGCCATAGGGTACACTGAAGCTTTCTTT	CASRTTGAAIGYTEAFF
14	.	many	TRBJ2-1	TRBV7-2	TGTGCCAGCAGCTCCAGGACCACCTACAATGAGCAGTTCTTC	CASSSRTTYNEQFF
14	TRBD1	many	TRBJ1-2	TRBV7-9	TGTGCCAGCAGCGGATCGACAGGGACCTATGGCTACACCTTC	CASSGSTGTYGYTF